The 20 T cell receptor beta chains below all came from one sample that was sequenced in a study of blood T cells in healthy people across ages. Primers used in a second PCR of about 7 to 12 cycles were a sample-barcoded 5' primer and a J-beta primer mix. TCRdb independently ran MiXCR on the 5' RACE reads; one entry per CDR3 protein. The table shows 1.8 million or so distinct CDR3 sequences, with approximately 40% occurring only once. Sequencing was performed on blood. The receptor set was obtained from a human donor in good health.

The chain combines TRBV19 with TRBJ2-1, with unresolved D. Germline loops: CDR1 LNHDA, CDR2 SQIVND (reference sequence). V was cut by 1 base and J by 0 bases, with 10 bases left in between. This CDR3 comprises 16 residues. The CDR3, as DNA: TGTGCCAGTAGTATAGGGTTGGCCAGCTCCTACAATGAGCAGTTCTTC. Its translation: CASSIGLASSYNEQFF.

The chain couples TRBV7-2 to TRBJ1-2; D perhaps matches TRBD1 (5 bases). CDR1 is SGHTA and CDR2 is FQGNSA in the germline V gene. V was clipped by 5 bases and J by 8 bases, with 15 bases between them. The CDR3 is made up of 13 amino acids. CDR3 loop: CASSQRGPGGYTF. The CDR3 nucleotides read TGTGCCAGCAGCCAGAGGGGCCCGGGGGGCTACACCTTC. Full variable domain (remainder filled in from reference TRBV7-2 and TRBJ1-2): GAGVSQSPSNKVTEKGKDVELRCDPISGHTALYWYRQSLGQGLEFLIYFQGNSAPDKSGLPSDRFSAERTGGSVSTLTIQRTQQEDSAVYLCASSQRGPGGYTFGSGTRLTVV.

The V and J genes are TRBV7-2 and TRBJ2-4, with TRBD1 as a possible D gene (6 bases). Trimming stripped 1 base from V and 13 bases from J, with 14 bases between. Germline CDR1 is SGHTA and CDR2 is FQGNSA. The CDR3 spans 13 residues. The CDR3 DNA follows: TGTGCCAGCAGCTTAGGTTTACAGGGCAAGCAGTACTTC. Translating it yields CASSLGLQGKQYF.

CDR3 residues: CAINTKTSGGFDEQFF. The DNA for the CDR3 is TGTGCCATCAACACTAAGACTAGCGGGGGGTTTGATGAGCAGTTCTTC. This sequence joins TRBV10-3 and TRBJ2-1; 13 bases match TRBD2. The length of the CDR3 is 16 residues. Looked up from germline, CDR1 is ENHRY and CDR2 is SYGVKD. The J segment lost 8 bases and the V segment lost 7 bases, leaving 11 bases of the junction unmatched.

This clonotype was recorded a few times. At one boundary the junction diverges from the germline segment, which might be a read error. This chain joins TRBV15 and TRBJ1-5, with TRBD1 as a possible D gene (5 bases). The CDR3 totals 14 residues. CDR1 LNHNV and CDR2 YYDKDF come from the germline V gene (reference sequence). This chain's CDR3 is CTTSRVDGGQPQHF. The CDR3 DNA follows: TGTACCACCAGCAGGGTCGACGGGGGTCAGCCCCAGCATTTT.

This clonotype was detected a few times. The chain recombines TRBV7-2 with TRBJ1-2; 7 nucleotides align to TRBD1. Germline-derived CDR1 and CDR2 are SGHTA and FQGNSA. J lost 7 bases, V lost 4 bases, and 9 bases had no gene match. CDR3 size: 14 residues. This CDR3 reads CASSYTDRDVGYTF. The CDR3 DNA reads as TGTGCCAGCAGCTACACTGACAGGGACGTTGGCTACACCTTC.

This clonotype was observed a handful of times. This chain uses TRBV20-1 with TRBJ2-5; no clear D gene. The germline V gene encodes CDR1 DFQATT and CDR2 SNEGSKA (reference sequence). Trimming pared 3 bases from V and 3 bases from J, leaving 14 bases between. There are 14 residues in the CDR3. CDR3 DNA: TGCAGTGCTAGCGTGGTACCCTCCGAAGAGACCCAGTACTTC. Its protein is CSASVVPSEETQYF.

This clonotype occurred a few times. The V call is TRBV6-6, the J call TRBJ1-4; 8 bases are a match to TRBD1. The CDR3 covers 16 residues. Germline assignment: CDR1 MNHNY and CDR2 SVGAGI (reference sequence). V lost 0 bases and J lost 6; bases outside the gene matches: 6. CDR3 DNA sequence: TGTGCCAGCAGTTACTCTCCCCAGGGGGCTGATGAAAAACTGTTTTTT. This codes for CASSYSPQGADEKLFF.

CDR3 nucleotides: TGTGCCAGCAGTCGTCTCGACTGGAATGAAAAACTGTTTTTT. The encoded protein is CASSRLDWNEKLFF. The V gene is TRBV6-2 or TRBV6-3, the J gene TRBJ1-4; no reliable D call. This CDR3 spans 14 amino acids. CDR1 is MNHEY, CDR2 SVGEGT, per germline. Deletions cut 5 bases from V and 5 bases from J, with 12 bases between.

This clonotype showed up just a few times. The chain recombines TRBV4-2 with TRBJ2-1; 8 bases match TRBD1. Germline CDR1 and CDR2: LGHNA and YNFKEQ. The CDR3 runs to 13 residues. Germline trimming cut 1 base from V and 8 bases from J; bases unmatched to any gene: 1. The CDR3 DNA is TGTGCCAGCAGCCAAGCAGGGGGCTATGAGCAGTTCTTC. This gives the protein CASSQAGGYEQFF.

This clonotype was found a few times. Sequence at one end of the junction differs from germline and may be a read error. The chain joins TRBV7-9 to TRBJ2-5; TRBD2 is a possible D gene (5 bases). Germline CDR1 is SEHNR and CDR2 is FQNEAQ (reference sequence). The CDR3 runs to 14 residues. CDR3 in amino acids: CTSSLAGLPWSQYF. CDR3 nucleotides: TGTACCAGCAGCTTAGCCGGACTGCCTTGGAGCCAGTACTTC.

This chain links TRBV7-8 with TRBJ2-5; D unclear. The CDR3 loop spans 14 amino acids. Germline loops: CDR1 SGHVS, CDR2 FQNEAQ. Trimming stripped 3 bases from V and 2 bases from J, with 10 bases between. The CDR3 DNA reads TGTGCCAGCAGCTTCCCCCCGATACAAGAGACCCAGTACTTC. This translates into CASSFPPIQETQYF.

This clonotype appeared many times. This chain uses TRBV29-1 with TRBJ2-7, with D perhaps matching TRBD1 or TRBD2 (5 bases each). The CDR3 loop spans 12 amino acids. V was pared by 3 bases and J by 3 bases, with 9 bases between. The germline CDR1 and CDR2 sequences are SQVTM and ANQGSEA. CDR3 loop: CSVDRDGYEQYF. The DNA of the CDR3 is TGCAGCGTTGATAGGGACGGCTACGAGCAGTACTTC.

This clonotype was recorded at least ten times. The chain uses TRBV4-1 and TRBJ2-5; unclear D gene. The CDR3 totals 17 residues. CDR1 and CDR2 (germline): MGHRA, YSYEKL. Trimming removed 2 bases from V and 4 bases from J, with 20 bases in between. The DNA of the CDR3 is TGCGCCAGCAGCCAACTACCTCAGGAGACGGGCCGAGAGACCCAGTACTTC. This sequence encodes CASSQLPQETGRETQYF.

The chain uses TRBV20-1 and TRBJ1-1; TRBD1 matches at 7 bases. CDR1 is DFQATT and CDR2 is SNEGSKA in the germline V gene (reference sequence). This CDR3 contains 12 residues. V dropped 6 bases and J dropped 3; count of bases not matched to a gene: 4. CDR3 region: CSAAGQDTEAFF. CDR3 nucleotide sequence: TGCAGTGCGGCAGGACAGGACACTGAAGCTTTCTTT.

The chain has TRBV7-2 and TRBJ2-2; no clear D. The germline V gene has CDR1 SGHTA and CDR2 FQGNSA. V was trimmed by 3 bases and J by 7 bases, leaving 12 bases between them. CDR3 length: 14 residues. The CDR3 region is CASSFRVGSGELFF. The DNA of the CDR3 is TGTGCCAGCAGCTTCAGAGTTGGCAGCGGGGAGCTGTTTTTT.

This clonotype was seen a handful of times. V is TRBV6-1 and J is TRBJ2-1, with 8 bases matching TRBD2. The CDR3 has 15 amino acids. Trimming removed 1 base from V and 8 bases from J; junction bases left unmatched: 7. Germline V gene sequence: CDR1 MNHNS, CDR2 SASEGT. This chain's CDR3 is CASSEGPGGVDEQFF. The DNA for the CDR3 is TGTGCCAGCAGTGAAGGGCCGGGGGGGGTGGATGAGCAGTTCTTC.

The CDR3 DNA reads as TGCAGCGTTGATCAGGGTTTCCAAGAGACCCAGTACTTC. Translation gives CSVDQGFQETQYF. The gene calls are TRBV29-1 and TRBJ2-5; possibly TRBD1 for D (5 bases). V lost 3 bases, J lost 1 base, and 9 bases lay in between. CDR1 and CDR2 (germline): SQVTM, ANQGSEA. This CDR3 spans 13 amino acids. Complete variable domain (other parts from reference TRBV29-1 and TRBJ2-5): SAVISQKPSRDICQRGTSLTIQCQVDSQVTMMFWYRQQPGQSLTLIATANQGSEATYESGFVIDKFPISRPNLTFSTLTVSNMSPEDSSIYLCSVDQGFQETQYFGPGTRLLVL.

This clonotype was observed a few times. V gene TRBV5-1 combines with J gene TRBJ2-3, with TRBD1 as a possible D gene (5 bases). Germline CDR1 reads SGHRS; CDR2 reads YFSETQ. Between the trimmed V and J ends, which lost 1 base and 2 bases, there was a span of 14 bases. The CDR3 totals 16 residues. The DNA of the CDR3 is TGCGCCAGCAGCTTGCTTGGACAACCATTCACAGATACGCAGTATTTT. Translating gives CASSLLGQPFTDTQYF.

The chain is built from TRBV4-2 and TRBJ2-7, with TRBD2 as a possible D gene (6 bases). V lost 0 bases and J lost 6, with 18 bases in between. The germline gives CDR1 LGHNA, CDR2 YNFKEQ. This CDR3 is 16 amino acids long. The CDR3 region is CASSQDREGGTTEQYF. For the CDR3, the DNA is TGTGCCAGCAGCCAAGATCGAGAAGGAGGGACCACCGAGCAGTACTTC.